The entry below gives a single T cell receptor beta chain sequence along with its context. Its antigen is unknown. Both subsets, CD45RA+ naive and CD45RA-negative memory, were split from the CD4+ cells. Germline values: CDR1 PRHDT, CDR2 FYEKMQ (reference sequence). Losses at the gene ends were 4 bases for V and 10 bases for J; bases not matched to a gene: 8. This CDR3 is 16 amino acids long. Sequencing was performed with immunoSEQ multiplex PCR; in TCRdb, only in-frame clones are kept and a portion is missing. Counted here are hundreds of thousands of clones, about 96% occurring once; the ten biggest clones make up less than 0.065%. This sample is part of a study of shared clonotypes between healthy human individuals. Study-level points and caveats: Naive CD4 clonotypes were shared across a handful of donors at roughly 5%.

Sequenced input: naive CD4+ T cells sorted from blood. Subset of the sample: CD45RA+ positively selected. The chain links TRBV13 to TRBJ2-1, with 15 positions matching TRBD2. This clonotype originated in a woman between 25 and 40 years old in good health. CDR3 in amino acids: CASSSPGLAGGREQFF. As DNA, the CDR3 is TGTGCCAGCAGCTCCCCGGGACTAGCGGGAGGAAGGGAGCAGTTCTTC.